This T cell receptor (beta chain) was captured by sequencing in a study of blood T cell repertoires in COVID-19. About the study: Some COVID-19 samples were acute and others convalescent; all came from the United States, Italy and Spain.

As processed by the authors: Counts of nucleated cells, estimated from reference gene primer amplification, were obtained. The protocol was immunoSEQ multiplex PCR, while the TCRdb copy is restricted to in-frame clones and leaves out a portion. V and J calls plus clone size are reproduced from that table; the DNA served to infer D and trimming. The sample includes approximately 120,000 clones, roughly 90% seen only once; the top ten take around 2.2%. The germline gives CDR1 SQVTM, CDR2 ANQGSEA. The CDR3 is 15 amino acids. Trimming left V 4 bases short and J 4 bases short, with 19 bases between. Seattle's cohort entered during active infection and was followed longitudinally.

The chain has TRBV29-1 and TRBJ2-5, with D possibly being TRBD2 (6 bases). Sample: peripheral blood. The receptor comes from a man between 45 and 60 years old with COVID-19, enrolled during active disease. CDR3 protein: CSVGPEALEGETQYF. DNA for the CDR3: TGCAGCGTTGGGCCCGAAGCTCTGGAGGGAGAGACCCAGTACTTC.